The 17 T cell receptor beta chains in this list originate from one sample, sequenced in a study of cytomegalovirus exposure and HLA in healthy donors. 60 Vbeta and 13 Jbeta primers were used in PCR. Assay used: immunoSEQ multiplex PCR; TCRdb lists only in-frame clones, some missing. The sample includes approximately 160,000 clones, 70% to 80% seen only once; the top ten take approximately 9.8%. The sequencing input was PBMCs. The origin of the receptors is a man aged 18 to 29 in good health and CMV-seropositive.

The chain has TRBV5-5 and TRBJ2-7; TRBD1 matches 7 bases. The V and J ends lost 5 bases and 4 bases, in that order; junction bases with no gene match: 9. Germline CDR1 is SGHKS and CDR2 is YYEKEE (reference sequence). The CDR3 length is 14 residues. The CDR3 DNA reads TGTGCCAGCAGTCTCGGGACAGCAGGTTACGAGCAGTACTTC. Protein product: CASSLGTAGYEQYF.

This rearrangement joins TRBV7-9 to TRBJ2-3; 7 bases align to TRBD2. In germline, CDR1 is SEHNR, CDR2 FQNEAQ (reference sequence). The CDR3 is made up of 15 amino acids. V was pared by 3 bases and J by 2 bases, with 5 bases of the junction left unmatched. CDR3 in amino acids: CASSLAAGNTDTQYF. For the CDR3, the DNA is TGTGCCAGCAGCTTGGCAGCGGGAAACACAGATACGCAGTATTTT.

This chain connects TRBV11-2 to TRBJ2-7; 7 bases map to TRBD1. CDR3 length: 17 amino acids. Germline loops: CDR1 SGHAT, CDR2 FQNNGV. J lost 4 bases, V lost 8 bases, and 20 bases had no gene match. CDR3 amino acids: CASGSVNTGTAVYEQYF. The CDR3 bases are TGTGCCAGCGGCTCCGTAAATACCGGGACAGCGGTGTACGAGCAGTACTTC.

This clone turned up a few times. The chain combines TRBV5-4 with TRBJ2-2; no clear D. Germline V gene lookup returns CDR1 SGHNT and CDR2 YYREEE (reference sequence). Trimming pared 4 bases from V and 3 bases from J, leaving 4 bases between. The CDR3 length is 12 residues. CDR3 bases: TGTGCCAGCAGCACGGACACCGGGGAGCTGTTTTTT. Residues: CASSTDTGELFF.

The CDR3 here is CAWSGAGTGYFYEQYF. The CDR3 coding sequence is TGTGCCTGGAGTGGGGCGGGGACAGGGTATTTCTACGAGCAGTACTTC. This rearrangement joins TRBV30 to TRBJ2-7; the match to TRBD1 covers 9 bases. Trimming took 1 base from V and 3 from J; bases not matched to a gene: 10. Germline-derived CDR1 and CDR2 are GTSNPN and SVGIG (reference sequence). The CDR3 is 16 residues long. The whole variable domain, remainder taken from reference TRBV30 and TRBJ2-7, is SQTIHQWPATLVQPVGSPLSLECTVEGTSNPNLYWYRQAAGRGLQLLFYSVGIGQISSEVPQNLSASRPQDRQFILSSKKLLLSDSGFYLCAWSGAGTGYFYEQYFGPGTRLTVT.

V and J are TRBV28 and TRBJ2-7; no clear D gene. Germline V gives CDR1 MDHEN, CDR2 SYDVKM. V lost 6 bases and J 0 bases, leaving 15 bases between the germline ends. This CDR3 region has 15 residues. CDR3 nucleotides: TGTGCCAGCAGCTCCGACATCGTTGGCTCCTACGAGCAGTACTTC. Translation: CASSSDIVGSYEQYF.

The chain combines TRBV18 with TRBJ1-4, with 7 bases fitting TRBD1. Trimming took 5 bases from V and 7 from J; bases not matched to a gene: 16. The CDR3 covers 17 residues. Germline assignment: CDR1 KGHSH and CDR2 LQKENI. In DNA, the CDR3 is TGTGCCAGCTCATTGACACTACAGGGGCTCGCGGCTGAAAAACTGTTTTTT. As protein: CASSLTLQGLAAEKLFF.

The chain links TRBV6-5 to TRBJ2-7; D perhaps matches TRBD2 (7 bases). Germline loops: CDR1 MNHEY, CDR2 SVGAGI. The CDR3 is made up of 15 amino acids. V lost 6 bases and J 4 bases, leaving 19 bases between the germline ends. The CDR3 loop reads CASRTSGTLDYEQYF. CDR3 sequence (DNA): TGTGCCAGCAGAACAAGCGGGACACTTGATTACGAGCAGTACTTC.

Only a few counts were recorded for this clone. CDR3: CASSSVRDRTLSNYGYTF. The CDR3 coding sequence is TGTGCCAGCAGCTCCGTTAGGGACAGGACCCTCTCTAACTATGGCTACACCTTC. V and J are TRBV11-2 and TRBJ1-2; 8 bases are a match to TRBD1. Per the germline V gene, CDR1 is SGHAT and CDR2 is FQNNGV. V dropped 4 bases and J dropped 0; count of bases not matched to a gene: 13. This CDR3 comprises 18 residues.

J is TRBJ1-5 and V is TRBV4-2; perhaps TRBD1 as D (5 bases). V shed 4 bases and J shed 13 bases, with 17 bases lying between them. Germline CDR1 and CDR2: LGHNA and YNFKEQ. The CDR3 consists of 13 residues. The CDR3 DNA is TGTGCCAGCAGCCTCCAAAGAGACAGCGGGCAGCATTTT. It translates to CASSLQRDSGQHF.

CDR3 DNA sequence: TGTGCCAGCAGCTTAAGACCGACTAGTGGGGCCTACAATGAGCAGTTCTTC. The encoded protein is CASSLRPTSGAYNEQFF. The chain combines TRBV7-3 with TRBJ2-1; possibly TRBD2 for D (6 bases). CDR1 and CDR2 from the germline V gene are SGHTA and FQGTGA. Trimming removed 1 base from V and 2 bases from J, with 15 bases in between. The CDR3 sequence is 17 residues long.

This clone was seen at least ten times. This sequence joins TRBV4-1 and TRBJ1-3; the match to TRBD1 covers 9 bases. This CDR3 comprises 17 residues. V shed 4 bases, J shed 0 bases, and the junction held 7 bases outside the gene matches. The germline CDR1 and CDR2 sequences are MGHRA and YSYEKL. CDR3 residues: CASSPGGQGVSGNTIYF. CDR3 coding DNA: TGCGCCAGCAGCCCGGGGGGACAGGGCGTCTCTGGAAACACCATATATTTT.

Here the CDR3 DNA reads TGTGCCAGTGGGCAGGGGGTGGGCTACACCTTC. This sequence encodes CASGQGVGYTF. The rearrangement uses TRBV6-1 and TRBJ1-2, with 7 bases aligning to TRBD1. In germline, CDR1 is MNHNS, CDR2 SASEGT. This CDR3 contains 11 residues. Trimming cost V 9 bases and J 8 bases; bases outside gene matches: 6.

This clone was counted once. V usage is TRBV7-2 and J usage is TRBJ2-1; 8 nucleotides align to TRBD2. The CDR3 totals 14 residues. Germline-derived CDR1 and CDR2 are SGHTA and FQGNSA. The trim removed 5 bases at V and 10 bases at J, leaving 10 bases unmatched. The CDR3, as DNA: TGTGCCAGCAGCGTGGGACTAGGGGGTTGGGAGCAGTTCTTC. Translated, it gives CASSVGLGGWEQFF.

CDR3 in amino acids: CASSEMTVMPEAFF. For the CDR3, the DNA is TGTGCCAGCAGCGAAATGACAGTTATGCCTGAAGCTTTCTTT. This sequence joins TRBV7-9 and TRBJ1-1; D is possibly TRBD1 (5 bases). CDR1 is SEHNR and CDR2 is FQNEAQ in the germline V gene (reference sequence). Trimming took 5 bases from V and 6 from J, leaving 16 bases between them. The CDR3 is 14 residues long.

This clone was observed a few times. The chain links TRBV7-9 to TRBJ1-1; D is possibly TRBD1 (6 bases). CDR1 is SEHNR, CDR2 FQNEAQ, per germline (reference sequence). CDR3 size: 16 residues. V was shortened by 6 bases and J by 1 base, with 18 bases between the two germline ends. CDR3 in amino acids: CASSRDNNRPNTEAFF. In DNA, the CDR3 is TGTGCCAGCAGTCGGGACAACAATAGACCGAACACTGAAGCTTTCTTT.

The chain joins TRBV27 to TRBJ2-7; 10 nucleotides match TRBD2. Germline V gives CDR1 MNHEY, CDR2 SMNVEV (reference sequence). V lost 5 bases and J lost 1; bases outside the gene matches: 5. The CDR3 covers 15 residues. The chain's CDR3 is CASSNRLAGSYEQYF. The CDR3 nucleotides are TGTGCCAGCAGTAATCGACTAGCGGGTTCCTACGAGCAGTACTTC.